Following are 4 T cell receptor beta chains from one sample sequenced in a study of blood T cells in healthy people across ages. Primers used in a second PCR of about 6 to 12 cycles were a sample-barcoded 5' primer and a J-beta primer mix. TCRdb re-called the 5' RACE reads through MiXCR, storing one row per CDR3 protein. Here the sample spans about 780,000 distinct CDR3 sequences, around 50% being singletons. The sample consisted of blood. The receptor set was obtained from a man older than 75 in good health.

This clonotype was detected once. This rearrangement joins TRBV15 to TRBJ1-1; 8 bases map to TRBD1. J gave up 3 bases and V 5 bases, and 5 bases lay outside the gene matches. The CDR3 sequence is 14 residues long. The germline CDR1 and CDR2 sequences are LNHNV and YYDKDF (reference sequence). The CDR3 here is CATSADRVDTEAFF. The DNA for the CDR3 is TGTGCCACCAGCGCGGACAGGGTGGACACTGAAGCTTTCTTT.

V gene TRBV10-3 combines with J gene TRBJ1-5, with 10 bases that match TRBD1. With V trimmed by 0 bases and J by 4 bases, 0 bases remained unmatched. The V gene's germline CDR1 is ENHRY and CDR2 SYGVKD. The CDR3 is 15 amino acids. The chain's CDR3 is CAISESGQGNQPQHF. DNA of the CDR3: TGTGCCATCAGTGAGTCGGGACAGGGGAATCAGCCCCAGCATTTT.

This clonotype was seen ten or more times. V usage is TRBV29-1 and J usage is TRBJ2-5, with D unresolved. CDR1 and CDR2 from the germline V gene are SQVTM and ANQGSEA. Trimming took 4 bases from V and 3 from J, leaving 18 bases between them. The CDR3 is made up of 15 amino acids. The CDR3 region has the DNA TGCAGCGTTGCTGGGTCTGGGGTGCGAAAAGAGACCCAGTACTTC. Translation: CSVAGSGVRKETQYF.

The chain couples TRBV5-1 to TRBJ2-1; the match to TRBD2 covers 11 bases. There are 18 residues in the CDR3. J lost 4 bases, V lost 1 base, and 10 bases had no gene match. Germline CDR1 reads SGHRS; CDR2 reads YFSETQ. The CDR3 nucleotides are TGCGCCAGCAGCTTGAGGGAGGTGGGGACTAGCGGTTACAATGAGCAGTTCTTC. Its protein is CASSLREVGTSGYNEQFF.